This T cell receptor (beta chain) emerged from a study of blood T cell repertoires in COVID-19. Overall study context: Sites in the United States, Italy and Spain provided acute and convalescent COVID-19 samples. PBMCs, B-cell-depleted T cells, or T cells were the source of the cDNA or gDNA that made up the material.

Authors' methods: Estimation of nucleated cell counts relied on the amplification of reference gene primers. Sequencing used immunoSEQ multiplex PCR; TCRdb keeps in-frame clones, though not all of them. Clone size and V and J calls were adopted from that table, with D and trimming inferred from the DNA. The sample holds 210,000 or so clones, just under 85% seen once. The ends were cut back, 0 bases at V and 3 bases at J, with 30 bases in the middle. This CDR3 has 20 residues. CDR1 is GTSNPN, CDR2 SVGIG, per germline (reference sequence). This chain joins TRBV30 and TRBJ2-7; TRBD2 might be the D (8 bases). The material sequenced was peripheral blood. The sequence was obtained from a woman between 45 and 60 years old with active or convalescent COVID-19. CDR3 DNA sequence: TGTGCCTGGAGTGTATATAGGGGGCCGGGAGGGGTGTCTGCGTACTACGAGCAGTACTTC. It encodes CAWSVYRGPGGVSAYYEQYF.